A single sample gave rise to the 28 T cell receptor beta chains below, sequenced in a study of shared clonotypes between healthy human individuals. The method was immunoSEQ multiplex PCR; TCRdb's version includes in-frame clones alone and lacks a portion of them. The sample has approximately 1,000,000 clones; approximately 78% are singletons. Sequences were obtained from memory CD4+ T cells from PBMCs. Described subset: CD45RA-negative fraction. These receptors all come from a man younger than 30 in good health. Some clones in this sample may be carry-over from other donors' samples.

Only one count was recorded for this clone. V and J are TRBV5-5 and TRBJ1-1, with a possible D match to TRBD1 (5 bases). Germline V gene data show CDR1 as SGHKS and CDR2 as YYEKEE (reference sequence). The CDR3 totals 11 residues. V lost 4 bases, J lost 4 bases, and 5 bases lay in between. The CDR3, as DNA: TGTGCCAGCAGCGGGGGCACTGAAGCTTTCTTT. Translating gives CASSGGTEAFF.

The rearrangement uses TRBV2 and TRBJ2-1; 10 positions match TRBD2. The CDR3 contains 14 residues. Losses at the gene ends were 4 bases for V and 3 bases for J; bases not matched to a gene: 0. Looked up from germline, CDR1 is SNHLY and CDR2 is FYNNEI. The CDR3 bases are TGTGCCAGCAGTGCTAGCGGGGGCTACAATGAGCAGTTCTTC. This translates into CASSASGGYNEQFF.

The chain recombines TRBV15 with TRBJ2-5; weak D call: TRBD2 (5 bases). Between the trimmed V and J ends, which lost 1 base and 5 bases, there was a span of 8 bases. Germline CDR1 is LNHNV and CDR2 is YYDKDF (reference sequence). The CDR3 sequence is 13 residues long. CDR3 bases: TGTGCCACCAGCAGAGCGCGGAGGGAGACCCAGTACTTC. This translates into CATSRARRETQYF.

J is TRBJ2-5 and V is TRBV28, with 15 bases identical to TRBD2. Germline V CDR1 and CDR2: MDHEN, SYDVKM. The CDR3 covers 15 residues. Trimming took 6 bases from V and 4 from J; bases not matched to a gene: 3. The CDR3 DNA is TGTGCCAGCAGCCGGGGACTAGCGGGAGGAGAGACCCAGTACTTC. Residues: CASSRGLAGGETQYF. The full variable domain, completed using reference TRBV28 and TRBJ2-5, is DVKVTQSSRYLVKRTGEKVFLECVQDMDHENMFWYRQDPGLGLRLIYFSYDVKMKEKGDIPEGYSVSREKKERFSLILESASTNQTSMYLCASSRGLAGGETQYFGPGTRLLVL.

The sample holds a few counts of this clone. The J gene is TRBJ1-1, the V gene TRBV7-9, with D possibly matching TRBD1 (5 bases). The germline CDR1 and CDR2 sequences are SEHNR and FQNEAQ (reference sequence). Trimming removed 5 bases from V and 3 bases from J, with 19 bases in between. The CDR3 extends over 16 amino acids. The CDR3 spells CASSRISPRGDTEAFF. Here the CDR3 DNA reads TGTGCCAGCAGCCGGATCTCGCCCCGGGGGGACACTGAAGCTTTCTTT.

Comment on this clone: One end of the junction varies from germline; a read error may be responsible. The V call is TRBV28, the J call TRBJ2-3, with D perhaps TRBD2 (5 bases). The germline V gene has CDR1 MDHEN and CDR2 SYDVKM. The CDR3 loop spans 15 amino acids. This CDR3 is CASSDSAGYTHTQYF. For the CDR3, the DNA is TGTGCCAGCAGTGACTCGGCGGGCTACACACATACGCAGTATTTT.

The chain couples TRBV10-1 to TRBJ2-7, with a possible D match to TRBD2 (6 bases). Germline assignment: CDR1 WNHNN and CDR2 SYGVQD (reference sequence). Deletions cut 11 bases from V and 2 bases from J, with 16 bases between. This CDR3 contains 13 residues. CDR3 region: CAVAGGVTYEQYF. The CDR3 nucleotides read TGCGCCGTCGCTGGAGGGGTCACCTACGAGCAGTACTTC.

CDR3 in DNA: TGTGCCAGCAGCTTAATCTTAGGGGAGGAGCAGTTCTTC. The encoded protein is CASSLILGEEQFF. The chain is built from TRBV7-3 and TRBJ2-1; TRBD1 or TRBD2 may be the D gene (5 bases each). The CDR3 runs 13 residues. V lost 1 base to trimming and J lost 10 bases, with 11 bases between them. The germline V gene encodes CDR1 SGHTA and CDR2 FQGTGA.

This clone has just a few counts. The chain recombines TRBV29-1 with TRBJ2-4, with 14 bases fitting TRBD2. J was trimmed by 7 bases and V by 6 bases; bases with no gene match: 5. Germline V gives CDR1 SQVTM, CDR2 ANQGSEA. This CDR3 is 14 amino acids long. CDR3 in DNA: TGCAGCGTGGTGACTAGCGGGAGGGCGAACATTCAGTACTTC. It translates to CSVVTSGRANIQYF.

This chain connects TRBV2 to TRBJ2-5; a possible D gene is TRBD1 (5 bases). Germline assignment: CDR1 SNHLY and CDR2 FYNNEI. The V end was cut by 6 bases, the J end by 5 bases, with 19 bases between. The CDR3 has 15 residues. In DNA, the CDR3 is TGTGCCAGCAGCCCGGTCGGCAGGGTGGGGGAGACCCAGTACTTC. Its translation is CASSPVGRVGETQYF.

The rearrangement uses TRBV10-3 and TRBJ2-7; 12 positions match TRBD2. Germline assignment: CDR1 ENHRY and CDR2 SYGVKD. CDR3 length equals 16 residues. Losses at the gene ends were 4 bases for V and 7 bases for J; bases not matched to a gene: 11. This CDR3 is CAISGSGLAGGREQYF. CDR3 coding DNA: TGTGCCATCAGTGGCTCGGGGCTAGCGGGAGGGCGAGAGCAGTACTTC.

The V and J genes are TRBV29-1 and TRBJ2-1, with 12 nucleotides matching TRBD2. This CDR3 contains 17 residues. The V segment lost 6 bases and the J segment 0 bases; nucleotides outside the gene matches: 9. Germline values: CDR1 SQVTM, CDR2 ANQGSEA. The CDR3 is CSVATSGGRSSYNEQFF. CDR3 nucleotide sequence: TGCAGCGTCGCGACTAGCGGGGGAAGGAGCTCCTACAATGAGCAGTTCTTC.

CDR3 sequence: CASGLLNQETQYF. The CDR3 DNA sequence: TGTGCTAGTGGTTTGCTGAATCAAGAGACCCAGTACTTC. The rearrangement uses TRBV12-5 and TRBJ2-5; D is undetermined. CDR3 length equals 13 residues. Per the germline V gene, CDR1 is LGHNT and CDR2 is FRNRAP. V gave up 2 bases and J gave up 2 bases, with 6 bases separating them.

This clone is a singleton in its sample. The same CDR3 arises from other DNA sequences in this sample as well. This chain links TRBV5-1 with TRBJ1-2; 8 nucleotides match TRBD1. This CDR3 spans 14 amino acids. Trimming took 3 bases from V and 2 from J; bases not matched to a gene: 3. Germline values: CDR1 SGHRS, CDR2 YFSETQ. The CDR3 is CASSSGQGNYGYTF. The CDR3 nucleotides are TGCGCCAGCAGCTCTGGACAGGGAAACTATGGCTACACCTTC.

This clone was recorded a few times. The chain couples TRBV7-3 to TRBJ1-2; D is ambiguous. Trimming took 4 bases from V and 7 from J, leaving 10 bases between them. The CDR3 contains 12 residues. Germline CDR1 reads SGHTA; CDR2 reads FQGTGA. CDR3 in amino acids: CASSSRGLGYTF. CDR3 DNA sequence: TGTGCCAGCAGCTCCCGCGGACTTGGCTACACCTTC.

The rearrangement joins TRBV18 to TRBJ1-4; D unresolved. V lost 3 bases and J lost 0, with 5 bases in between. The CDR3 loop spans 14 amino acids. The germline V gene has CDR1 KGHSH and CDR2 LQKENI. This chain's CDR3 is CASSPGTTNEKLFF. The CDR3 coding sequence is TGTGCCAGCTCACCCGGGACAACTAATGAAAAACTGTTTTTT.

The count of this clone is one. This chain joins TRBV6-6 and TRBJ1-1; D remains unclear. The CDR3 consists of 14 residues. Per germline, CDR1 MNHNY and CDR2 SVGAGI (reference sequence). V was trimmed by 5 bases and J by 1 base, leaving 11 bases between them. In nucleotides, the CDR3 is TGTGCCAGCAGTCTCAACCTAGGGAACACTGAAGCTTTCTTT. Translated, it gives CASSLNLGNTEAFF.

V usage is TRBV28 and J usage is TRBJ2-1, with 11 bases fitting TRBD2. CDR3 size: 15 residues. J was trimmed by 5 bases and V by 6 bases; bases with no gene match: 6. Germline CDR1 reads MDHEN; CDR2 reads SYDVKM. The CDR3 bases are TGTGCCAGCAGAGATGGGACTAGCGGTAACAATGAGCAGTTCTTC. Protein product: CASRDGTSGNNEQFF.

This clone is a singleton in its sample. J is TRBJ2-1 and V is TRBV11-1; unclear D gene. V lost 3 bases and J lost 3, with 6 bases in between. CDR1 is SGHAT, CDR2 FQDESV, per germline (reference sequence). This CDR3 contains 13 residues. Here the CDR3 reads CASSFSLYNEQFF. CDR3 bases: TGTGCCAGCAGCTTCTCCCTCTACAATGAGCAGTTCTTC.

This clone was seen once. This chain connects TRBV18 to TRBJ1-4, with 11 bases lining up with TRBD1. Germline V gene lookup returns CDR1 KGHSH and CDR2 LQKENI. The CDR3 loop spans 15 amino acids. V lost 3 bases and J lost 8; bases outside the gene matches: 5. The DNA for the CDR3 is TGTGCCAGCTCACCTCCGGACAGGGGGCAAGAAAAACTGTTTTTT. Its protein is CASSPPDRGQEKLFF.

The rearrangement joins TRBV9 to TRBJ2-3; TRBD2 matches 8 bases. Germline V gene data show CDR1 as SGDLS and CDR2 as YYNGEE. The CDR3 extends over 17 amino acids. Trimming cost V 4 bases and J 0 bases; bases outside gene matches: 10. CDR3 DNA: TGTGCCAGCAGCCCAGCCTGGAGCGGGAGTAGCACAGATACGCAGTATTTT. This gives the protein CASSPAWSGSSTDTQYF.

The rearrangement joins TRBV5-1 to TRBJ2-5; D gene uncertain. The CDR3 is 12 amino acids. Germline values: CDR1 SGHRS, CDR2 YFSETQ. V lost 4 bases and J 0 bases, leaving 4 bases between the germline ends. The CDR3 coding sequence is TGCGCCAGCAGCCATGACCAAGAGACCCAGTACTTC. Its protein is CASSHDQETQYF.

This clone turned up a few times. As DNA, the CDR3 is TGTGCCAGCAGTGAAGCCCCAGGGGGCTATGGCTACACCTTC. Its translation is CASSEAPGGYGYTF. The J gene is TRBJ1-2, the V gene TRBV6-1; 7 bases map to TRBD1. The CDR3 has 14 amino acids. Germline values: CDR1 MNHNS, CDR2 SASEGT. Trimming cost V 0 bases and J 4 bases; bases outside gene matches: 2.

V is TRBV9 and J is TRBJ1-5; perhaps TRBD1 as D (5 bases). The V gene's germline CDR1 is SGDLS and CDR2 YYNGEE. This CDR3 has 18 amino acids. Trimming took 0 bases from V and 2 from J, leaving 18 bases between them. The CDR3 reads CASSVDPMGVARNQPQHF. CDR3 DNA: TGTGCCAGCAGCGTAGACCCCATGGGGGTTGCCCGCAATCAGCCCCAGCATTTT.

This rearrangement joins TRBV28 to TRBJ2-7; the D gene is possibly TRBD2 (5 bases). This CDR3 comprises 15 residues. With 8 bases removed from V and 6 bases from J, the gap between germline ends came to 23 bases. Per the germline V gene, CDR1 is MDHEN and CDR2 is SYDVKM. Here the CDR3 DNA reads TGTGCCAGCGCCTTAGGCCGGACCCTAGGAGGCGAGCAGTACTTC. It codes for CASALGRTLGGEQYF.

This clone appeared many times. This rearrangement joins TRBV4-2 to TRBJ1-2; a possible D gene is TRBD1 (6 bases). Per the germline V gene, CDR1 is LGHNA and CDR2 is YNFKEQ. V was pared by 2 bases and J by 4 bases, with 23 bases between. The CDR3 extends over 18 amino acids. CDR3 coding DNA: TGTGCCAGCAGCCAACAACAAGCGAACAGGGTAGCCGTCTATGGCTACACCTTC. As protein: CASSQQQANRVAVYGYTF.

The count of this clone is one. This chain joins TRBV18 and TRBJ1-5; 9 positions agree with TRBD1. Germline CDR1 is KGHSH and CDR2 is LQKENI. The CDR3 has 15 residues. The junction had 9 bases not matched to a gene; V was cut back by 6 bases and J by 6 bases. This CDR3 is CASSPPQGAGQPQHF. Here the CDR3 DNA reads TGTGCCAGCTCTCCGCCACAGGGGGCAGGTCAGCCCCAGCATTTT.

V is TRBV6-4 and J is TRBJ2-4, with D perhaps TRBD1 or TRBD2 (6 bases each). CDR3 length: 14 residues. Germline V gene lookup returns CDR1 MRHNA and CDR2 SNTAGT. V dropped 6 bases and J dropped 0 bases, with 9 bases sitting between them. The CDR3 nucleotides are TGTGCCAGCAGCGGAGGGGGAGCCAAAAACATTCAGTACTTC. Translated, it gives CASSGGGAKNIQYF.